The 28 T cell receptor beta chains reported below all come from one sample, sequenced in a study of cytomegalovirus exposure and HLA in healthy donors. Primers included in the PCR were 60 Vbeta and 13 Jbeta primers. The protocol was immunoSEQ multiplex PCR, while the TCRdb copy is restricted to in-frame clones and leaves out a portion. The sample lists about 160,000 clones, approximately 80% occurring once. Specimen: PBMCs. The source is a woman between 25 and 40 years old in good health and CMV-seropositive.

The chain employs TRBV28 and TRBJ2-5, with TRBD1 matching over 8 bases. TRBJ2-7 explains the end of the DNA better; the J call may be wrong. Per the germline V gene, CDR1 is MDHEN and CDR2 is SYDVKM. This CDR3 has 15 residues. CDR3 nucleotides: TGTGCCAGCAGTCACGCCGGGACAGGAACCTACGAGCAGTACTTC. Translating it yields CASSHAGTGTYEQYF.

This sequence joins TRBV28 and TRBJ1-3; 11 bases line up with TRBD1. Unmatched junction bases numbered 12, after V lost 10 bases and J lost 7 bases. The CDR3 has 15 residues. CDR1 is MDHEN, CDR2 SYDVKM, per germline. The CDR3 spells CATQTGTGGMNTIYF. As DNA, the CDR3 is TGTGCCACCCAAACCGGGACAGGGGGTATGAACACCATATATTTT. The whole variable domain, remainder taken from reference TRBV28 and TRBJ1-3, is DVKVTQSSRYLVKRTGEKVFLECVQDMDHENMFWYRQDPGLGLRLIYFSYDVKMKEKGDIPEGYSVSREKKERFSLILESASTNQTSMYLCATQTGTGGMNTIYFGEGSWLTVV.

The chain has TRBV5-6 and TRBJ1-1; D is undetermined. The CDR3 totals 15 residues. Germline values: CDR1 SGHDT, CDR2 YYEEEE. The V end was cut by 4 bases, the J end by 1 base, with 14 bases between. This chain's CDR3 is CASSQTSAGNTEAFF. The CDR3 bases are TGTGCCAGCAGCCAGACCTCTGCGGGGAACACTGAAGCTTTCTTT.

The V and J genes are TRBV7-9 and TRBJ2-7; TRBD1 aligns across 9 bases. V lost 5 bases and J lost 2; bases outside the gene matches: 4. CDR3 length: 14 amino acids. Germline CDR1 SEHNR, CDR2 FQNEAQ (reference sequence). The CDR3 DNA reads as TGTGCCAGCAGCGGCAGACAGGGGGCCTACGAGCAGTACTTC. Its protein is CASSGRQGAYEQYF.

The chain recombines TRBV9 with TRBJ1-6, with 7 bases matching TRBD1. Germline CDR1 SGDLS, CDR2 YYNGEE. The CDR3 has 16 residues. Trimming at V came to 4 bases and at J to 0 bases, leaving 4 bases not matched to a gene. The CDR3 DNA reads TGTGCCAGCAGCATACAGGGGAGCTCCTATAATTCACCCCTCCACTTT. Protein sequence: CASSIQGSSYNSPLHF.

V usage is TRBV19 and J usage is TRBJ1-1; D is possibly TRBD1 (5 bases). The CDR3 sequence is 13 residues long. Trimming removed 8 bases from V and 3 bases from J, with 13 bases in between. CDR1 and CDR2 (germline): LNHDA, SQIVND (reference sequence). CDR3 sequence (DNA): TGTGCCAGTTCATGGGGGGGGGACACTGAAGCTTTCTTT. Translating gives CASSWGGDTEAFF.

This chain connects TRBV7-2 to TRBJ1-1; D ambiguous. The germline gives CDR1 SGHTA, CDR2 FQGNSA. This CDR3 has 16 residues. V was clipped by 5 bases and J by 2 bases, with 18 bases between them. CDR3 sequence reads: CASSKGSGKVNTEAFF. The CDR3 DNA sequence: TGTGCCAGCAGCAAAGGATCGGGGAAGGTAAACACTGAAGCTTTCTTT.

This sequence joins TRBV5-6 and TRBJ2-3; TRBD1 matches 12 bases. The germline V gene encodes CDR1 SGHDT and CDR2 YYEEEE. This CDR3 has 15 amino acids. V dropped 3 bases and J dropped 6; count of bases not matched to a gene: 5. This chain's CDR3 is CASSSGTGGADTQYF. DNA of the CDR3: TGTGCCAGCAGCTCCGGGACAGGGGGCGCGGATACGCAGTATTTT.

CDR3 DNA: TGTGCCAGCAGTTACGATCCGCCAAGGACAGGCCACGAGCAGTACTTC. Translation gives CASSYDPPRTGHEQYF. The chain links TRBV6-6 to TRBJ2-7; 7 bases fit TRBD1. This CDR3 spans 16 amino acids. Per germline, CDR1 MNHNY and CDR2 SVGAGI (reference sequence). V lost 2 bases, J lost 5 bases, and 12 bases stayed unmatched.

This clone was counted at least ten times. This chain connects TRBV5-1 to TRBJ2-7, with D perhaps TRBD1 (6 bases). Trimming cost V 3 bases and J 6 bases, with 13 bases left between them. The CDR3 extends over 13 amino acids. CDR1 is SGHRS and CDR2 is YFSETQ in the germline V gene. CDR3: CASSSGTFTEQYF. CDR3 DNA sequence: TGCGCCAGCAGCTCCGGGACATTCACCGAGCAGTACTTC.

The gene calls are TRBV19 and TRBJ1-5; the D gene is possibly TRBD1 (6 bases). Trimming pared 1 base from V and 5 bases from J, leaving 12 bases between. Germline CDR1 LNHDA, CDR2 SQIVND (reference sequence). This CDR3 contains 15 residues. The CDR3 sequence: CASSIGAGADQPQHF. As DNA, the CDR3 is TGTGCCAGTAGTATAGGGGCAGGGGCAGATCAGCCCCAGCATTTT. The full variable domain, with the rest looked up from reference TRBV19 and TRBJ1-5, is DGGITQSPKYLFRKEGQNVTLSCEQNLNHDAMYWYRQDPGQGLRLIYYSQIVNDFQKGDIAEGYSVSREKKESFPLTVTSAQKNPTAFYLCASSIGAGADQPQHFGDGTRLSIL.

The chain employs TRBV4-3 and TRBJ1-5; TRBD1 is a possible D gene (6 bases). V was clipped by 4 bases and J by 4 bases, with 17 bases between them. Looked up from germline, CDR1 is LGHNA and CDR2 is YSLEER. CDR3 size: 16 residues. The CDR3 DNA follows: TGCGCCAGCAGCCCCCATCGGGGGGCGGGGAATCAGCCCCAGCATTTT. This encodes CASSPHRGAGNQPQHF.

The CDR3 bases are TGTGCCAGCAGCGGCCTCGGGGGACTCTATGGCTACACCTTC. It translates to CASSGLGGLYGYTF. The chain combines TRBV9 with TRBJ1-2, with D maybe TRBD1 (5 bases). From germline, CDR1 is SGDLS and CDR2 YYNGEE. V was clipped by 3 bases and J by 4 bases, with 13 bases between them. This CDR3 spans 14 amino acids. Full variable domain (missing parts from reference TRBV9 and TRBJ1-2): DSGVTQTPKHLITATGQRVTLRCSPRSGDLSVYWYQQSLDQGLQFLIQYYNGEERAKGNILERFSAQQFPDLHSELNLSSLELGDSALYFCASSGLGGLYGYTFGSGTRLTVV.

The chain links TRBV27 to TRBJ2-7; 10 positions match TRBD1. This CDR3 has 13 residues. The V gene's germline CDR1 is MNHEY and CDR2 SMNVEV (reference sequence). V shed 7 bases and J 6 bases; nucleotides not matched to a gene: 6. In nucleotides, the CDR3 is TGTGCCAGCACCGTAGGGACAGGGGCCGAGCAGTACTTC. It yields the protein CASTVGTGAEQYF.

The rearrangement links TRBV10-3 to TRBJ2-5; TRBD1 agrees at 9 bases. From germline, CDR1 is ENHRY and CDR2 SYGVKD. The CDR3 totals 18 residues. J gave up 5 bases and V 5 bases, and 18 bases lay outside the gene matches. The CDR3 nucleotides are TGTGCCATCAGTTCAGGCCCCGGGACAGGGACCATATTGGAGACCCAGTACTTC. It is translated as CAISSGPGTGTILETQYF.

The rearrangement links TRBV7-9 to TRBJ1-5, with 7 bases matching TRBD1. The length of the CDR3 is 19 residues. Losses at the gene ends were 1 base for V and 5 bases for J; bases not matched to a gene: 17. The germline V gene encodes CDR1 SEHNR and CDR2 FQNEAQ (reference sequence). The CDR3 sequence is CASSLVILSRTGPDQPQHF. CDR3 nucleotide sequence: TGTGCCAGCAGCTTAGTGATTCTGTCCCGGACAGGCCCGGATCAGCCCCAGCATTTT.

This chain uses TRBV19 with TRBJ2-7; 8 bases are a match to TRBD2. In germline, CDR1 is LNHDA, CDR2 SQIVND (reference sequence). V trimming: 10 bases; J trimming: 2 bases; junction bases outside the gene matches: 10. The CDR3 sequence is 14 residues long. The CDR3 DNA reads as TGTGCCACCAGTCTCCGGGGGGGCCCCTACGAGCAGTACTTC. Protein product: CATSLRGGPYEQYF.

The genes are TRBV4-3 and TRBJ1-4, with D perhaps TRBD1 (5 bases). This CDR3 contains 17 residues. Germline-derived CDR1 and CDR2 are LGHNA and YSLEER. V was clipped by 3 bases and J by 7 bases, with 21 bases between them. The CDR3 region is CASSQFIGAGRSEKLFF. CDR3 nucleotides: TGCGCCAGCAGCCAGTTCATTGGGGCAGGGAGGAGTGAAAAACTGTTTTTT.

This chain joins TRBV5-1 and TRBJ1-4; D may be TRBD1 (5 bases). The CDR3 is 16 amino acids. V dropped 0 bases and J dropped 0 bases, with 9 bases sitting between them. Germline V CDR1 and CDR2: SGHRS, YFSETQ. The CDR3 DNA follows: TGCGCCAGCAGCTTGGGGCAGGGATCAACTAATGAAAAACTGTTTTTT. Amino acids: CASSLGQGSTNEKLFF. The full variable domain, its missing parts supplied by reference TRBV5-1 and TRBJ1-4, is KAGVTQTPRYLIKTRGQQVTLSCSPISGHRSVSWYQQTPGQGLQFLFEYFSETQRNKGNFPGRFSGRQFSNSRSEMNVSTLELGDSALYLCASSLGQGSTNEKLFFGSGTQLSVL.

The rearrangement joins TRBV27 to TRBJ2-6, with 8 bases matching TRBD1. The germline gives CDR1 MNHEY, CDR2 SMNVEV (reference sequence). The junction had 16 bases not matched to a gene; V was cut back by 2 bases and J by 4 bases. This CDR3 is built from 20 residues. The CDR3 here is CASSLGWGQGATSGANVLTF. CDR3 DNA: TGTGCCAGCAGTTTAGGTTGGGGGCAGGGGGCAACCTCCGGGGCCAACGTCCTGACTTTC.

As regards this clone: The same CDR3 is also encoded by other DNA sequences in this sample. The V and J genes are TRBV18 and TRBJ1-5, with D possibly TRBD1 on 5 matching bases. CDR1 and CDR2 (germline): KGHSH, LQKENI. V was cut by 3 bases and J by 2 bases, with 8 bases left in between. This CDR3 is 14 amino acids long. CDR3 in amino acids: CASSPQGGNQPQHF. In nucleotides, the CDR3 is TGTGCCAGCTCACCCCAGGGTGGCAATCAGCCCCAGCATTTT.

The chain is built from TRBV4-1 and TRBJ2-5, with a tentative D call TRBD1 (5 bases). Germline CDR1 is MGHRA and CDR2 is YSYEKL. The V and J ends lost 4 bases and 4 bases respectively, with 7 bases between them. The CDR3 runs 12 residues. The CDR3 DNA sequence: TGCGCCAGCAGCCTTGACAGAGAGACCCAGTACTTC. Translated: CASSLDRETQYF.

The rearrangement uses TRBV4-1 and TRBJ1-4; 9 nucleotides line up with TRBD1. This CDR3 contains 16 residues. V shed 3 bases and J 0 bases; nucleotides not matched to a gene: 2. Germline values: CDR1 MGHRA, CDR2 YSYEKL. The CDR3 sequence is CASSQGQGATNEKLFF. In DNA, the CDR3 is TGCGCCAGCAGCCAGGGACAGGGTGCAACTAATGAAAAACTGTTTTTT.

This chain links TRBV9 with TRBJ2-7, with a tentative D call TRBD2 (6 bases). CDR3 length equals 15 residues. The germline gives CDR1 SGDLS, CDR2 YYNGEE. V dropped 0 bases and J dropped 3 bases, with 13 bases sitting between them. The CDR3: CASSVGGATYYEQYF. The CDR3 DNA reads as TGTGCCAGCAGCGTAGGCGGGGCTACTTACTACGAGCAGTACTTC.

As for this clone: Other nucleotide sequences from this sample produce the same CDR3. The chain employs TRBV4-1 and TRBJ2-2; tentative D call: TRBD1 (5 bases). CDR1 MGHRA and CDR2 YSYEKL come from the germline V gene. CDR3 size: 14 residues. V was cut by 5 bases and J by 1 base, with 8 bases left in between. The CDR3 loop is CASSRQGNTGELFF. CDR3 bases: TGCGCCAGCAGCAGGCAGGGGAACACCGGGGAGCTGTTTTTT.

The rearrangement links TRBV11-2 to TRBJ1-6; D unresolved. Trimming left V 3 bases short and J 5 bases short, with 11 bases between. CDR1 is SGHAT and CDR2 is FQNNGV in the germline V gene. The CDR3 is made up of 15 amino acids. Here the CDR3 DNA reads TGTGCCAGCAGCTTCTCGCCAGATGATAATTCACCCCTCCACTTT. Its translation is CASSFSPDDNSPLHF.

This chain uses TRBV28 with TRBJ1-2, with 7 bases lining up with TRBD1. This CDR3 is built from 14 residues. Germline values: CDR1 MDHEN, CDR2 SYDVKM. Trimming cost V 5 bases and J 0 bases; bases outside gene matches: 3. The CDR3: CASSPGTANYGYTF. In DNA form, the CDR3 reads TGTGCCAGCAGTCCAGGGACAGCTAACTATGGCTACACCTTC.

This clone was observed a handful of times. The chain joins TRBV7-2 to TRBJ2-5; 7 bases line up with TRBD1. The end of the DNA fits TRBJ2-7 better, so the J call may be wrong. Per the germline V gene, CDR1 is SGHTA and CDR2 is FQGNSA. This CDR3 contains 14 residues. The CDR3 coding sequence is TGTGCCAGCAGCTTACGGCCAGGGGGCTACGAGCAGTACTTC. Amino acids: CASSLRPGGYEQYF.